These 13 T cell receptor beta chains share one sample of origin, sequenced in a study of cytomegalovirus exposure and HLA in healthy donors (dated by TCRdb to 2016 to 2017). Library preparation was by the immunoSEQ multiplex PCR assay. For the multiplex PCR, a mixture combining 60 forward primers for TCR Vbeta segments and 13 reverse primers for TCR Jbeta segments was used. The table was pulled from immuneACCESS by TCRdb, which kept in-frame rearrangements only. Such tables lose some clones; where checked, under half of the loss comes from unresolved V genes, and the rest has no known cause. The sample table contains about 150,000 clones; only one count was recorded for 80% to 90% of them. The ten largest clonotypes hold roughly 6.7% of the sample. The sequenced material came from PBMCs. The receptors derive from a man aged 45-65 years in good health and CMV-seropositive.

The J gene is TRBJ2-2, the V gene TRBV18; 7 bases align to TRBD2. V lost 0 bases and J lost 2; bases outside the gene matches: 6. CDR3 length: 17 residues. The germline V gene encodes CDR1 KGHSH and CDR2 LQKENI. The CDR3 sequence is CASSPPGRVNNTGELFF. The CDR3 nucleotides are TGTGCCAGCTCACCACCGGGGAGGGTAAACAACACCGGGGAGCTGTTTTTT.

The chain joins TRBV7-2 to TRBJ1-1; 7 positions match TRBD1. The CDR3 is 15 amino acids. With V trimmed by 3 bases and J by 5 bases, 9 bases remained unmatched. Germline-derived CDR1 and CDR2 are SGHTA and FQGNSA. The DNA for the CDR3 is TGTGCCAGCAGCTTGACGAGGGGGCAGGGTACTGAAGCTTTCTTT. Protein: CASSLTRGQGTEAFF.

This clone was found a few times. This chain joins TRBV6-5 and TRBJ1-3; the match to TRBD1 covers 7 bases. The germline V gene has CDR1 MNHEY and CDR2 SVGAGI. V gave up 0 bases and J gave up 4 bases; unmatched junction bases: 3. The CDR3 is 15 residues long. CDR3 nucleotide sequence: TGTGCCAGCAGTTACTCATCAGGGGGGGGAAACACCATATATTTT. This sequence encodes CASSYSSGGGNTIYF.

The J gene is TRBJ2-2, the V gene TRBV7-9, with TRBD1 matching over 7 bases. The CDR3 runs 14 residues. Germline values: CDR1 SEHNR, CDR2 FQNEAQ (reference sequence). Unmatched junction bases numbered 6, after V lost 5 bases and J lost 6 bases. The CDR3 DNA follows: TGTGCCAGCAGCCCAGTCCAGGGGGCCGGGGAGCTGTTTTTT. This translates into CASSPVQGAGELFF.

The chain links TRBV18 to TRBJ2-5; D call uncertain. V was trimmed by 2 bases and J by 1 base, leaving 8 bases between them. The CDR3 loop spans 14 amino acids. CDR1 and CDR2 (germline): KGHSH, LQKENI. Here the CDR3 reads CASSPTTLQETQYF. DNA of the CDR3: TGTGCCAGCTCACCAACTACACTCCAAGAGACCCAGTACTTC.

J is TRBJ1-2 and V is TRBV11-3; TRBD1 might be the D (5 bases). This CDR3 spans 13 amino acids. Germline assignment: CDR1 SGHNT and CDR2 YENEEA. V lost 3 bases, J lost 5 bases, and 10 bases lay in between. The CDR3 region is CASSFDRTYGYTF. The CDR3 nucleotides are TGTGCCAGCAGCTTCGACAGAACTTATGGCTACACCTTC.

V and J are TRBV2 and TRBJ1-4; 11 bases fit TRBD1. Looked up from germline, CDR1 is SNHLY and CDR2 is FYNNEI. There are 14 residues in the CDR3. The V and J ends lost 7 bases and 8 bases, in that order; junction bases with no gene match: 6. DNA for the CDR3: TGTGCCAGCACTGGACAGGGGGCACAAGAAAAACTGTTTTTT. It is translated as CASTGQGAQEKLFF.

This chain uses TRBV5-1 with TRBJ1-2, with TRBD1 matching over 8 bases. V dropped 4 bases and J dropped 10; count of bases not matched to a gene: 9. CDR1 and CDR2 from the germline V gene are SGHRS and YFSETQ. CDR3 size: 13 residues. The CDR3 DNA reads as TGCGCCAGCAGCCCGGACAGGGTGGATGTCTACACCTTC. Its translation is CASSPDRVDVYTF. Complete variable domain (other parts from reference TRBV5-1 and TRBJ1-2): KAGVTQTPRYLIKTRGQQVTLSCSPISGHRSVSWYQQTPGQGLQFLFEYFSETQRNKGNFPGRFSGRQFSNSRSEMNVSTLELGDSALYLCASSPDRVDVYTFGSGTRLTVV.

The J gene is TRBJ1-5, the V gene TRBV5-5, with D tentatively TRBD1 (5 bases). V was cut by 3 bases and J by 7 bases, with 17 bases left in between. Germline values: CDR1 SGHKS, CDR2 YYEKEE (reference sequence). The length of the CDR3 is 15 residues. The CDR3 is CASSSDGGNGQPQHF. DNA for the CDR3: TGTGCCAGCAGCTCGGACGGGGGGAATGGGCAGCCCCAGCATTTT. The variable domain in full, with the rest retrieved from reference TRBV5-5 and TRBJ1-5, is DAGVTQSPTHLIKTRGQQVTLRCSPISGHKSVSWYQQVLGQGPQFIFQYYEKEERGRGNFPDRFSARQFPNYSSELNVNALLLGDSALYLCASSSDGGNGQPQHFGDGTRLSIL.

J is TRBJ2-3 and V is TRBV5-4; a weak D match, TRBD1 (6 bases). Germline V CDR1 and CDR2: SGHNT, YYREEE (reference sequence). The CDR3 has 16 amino acids. V lost 3 bases, J lost 0 bases, and 14 bases lay in between. The CDR3 coding sequence is TGTGCCAGCAGCTCAGCAGGGGCCCCTAGCACAGATACGCAGTATTTT. This translates into CASSSAGAPSTDTQYF.

The V and J genes are TRBV29-1 and TRBJ1-1; TRBD1 is a possible D gene (5 bases). Germline lookup yields CDR1 SQVTM and CDR2 ANQGSEA. There are 12 residues in the CDR3. V lost 6 bases and J lost 1, with 9 bases in between. DNA for the CDR3: TGCAGCGTGGTGACAGCGAACACTGAAGCTTTCTTT. Protein product: CSVVTANTEAFF.

The chain has TRBV5-4 and TRBJ2-1, with D perhaps TRBD2 (5 bases). The V and J ends lost 0 bases and 6 bases respectively, with 16 bases between them. The CDR3 is 16 residues long. Germline loops: CDR1 SGHNT, CDR2 YYREEE (reference sequence). The CDR3 loop is CASSLEEGRFGNEQFF. The CDR3 DNA is TGTGCCAGCAGCTTGGAAGAGGGTAGGTTTGGCAATGAGCAGTTCTTC.

CDR3 region: CASSPGLARETQYF. CDR3 DNA: TGTGCCAGCAGTCCCGGACTAGCGCGGGAGACCCAGTACTTC. This chain joins TRBV27 and TRBJ2-5; TRBD2 agrees at 9 bases. V was clipped by 5 bases and J by 5 bases; unmatched bases: 6. Germline CDR1 and CDR2: MNHEY and SMNVEV (reference sequence). The CDR3 has 14 residues.